This T cell receptor (beta chain) came from a study of T cell repertoires in cytomegalovirus infection. Study-wide background: It was the public TCR beta signatures that indicated both CMV infection and matching HLA type. General study findings and limits: Clonotypes of TCR beta that were HLA-C-restricted and CMV-specific dominated the ex vivo response. The cumulative frequency of public TCR beta families identified carriers of CMV plus the relevant HLA.

MiXCR was run by TCRdb on the reads, yielding one entry per CDR3 protein. The data contain 130,000 or so distinct CDR3 sequences, under 8.5% of them singletons. This clonotype was seen many times. Antigen specificity is unknown. The CDR3 contains 19 residues. With 5 bases removed from V and 4 bases from J, the gap between germline ends came to 26 bases. CDR1 SGHTA and CDR2 FQGNSA come from the germline V gene. Sequenced: PBMCs. This clonotype was obtained from a human donor in good health (CMV status not recorded). Some clones in this sample may be carry-over from other donors' samples. The chain links TRBV7-2 to TRBJ2-2; D might be TRBD2 (6 bases). In DNA form, the CDR3 reads TGTGCCAGCAGCCGGTGGGAGCGGGCGCCGATGCGGGGCACCGGGGAGCTGTTTTTT. It translates to CASSRWERAPMRGTGELFF.